The rows below give T cell receptor beta chains drawn from one sample of a study of T cells expressing NK-cell markers. TCRdb processed the 5' RACE reads again and assigns one entry to each CDR3 protein, with no DNA. This repertoire comprises some 440,000 distinct CDR3 sequences; its ten largest clones make up 1.4%. Sequenced sample: blood T cells: a sorted CD56 or NKG2C T cell subset, CD4+ or CD8+ T cells, or bulk PBMC T cells (not recorded which). Receptor source: a woman aged 50 to 60 in good health. CDR3s include the opening cysteine and the closing phenylalanine or tryptophan.

V gene: TRBV27
J gene: TRBJ2-7
CDR3 protein: CASSSSGRSEQYF

V gene: TRBV6-2/TRBV6-3
J gene: TRBJ2-4
CDR3 protein: CASSSVLAAQYF

V gene: TRBV6-5
J gene: TRBJ1-5
CDR3 protein: CASRRVGQGGNQPQHF

V gene: TRBV27
J gene: TRBJ2-2
CDR3 protein: CASSPQLGKAGELFF

V gene: TRBV20-1
J gene: TRBJ1-2
CDR3 protein: CSAYTPGQGIYGYTF

V gene: TRBV11-2
J gene: TRBJ2-7
CDR3 protein: CASTRGSYEQYF

V gene: TRBV18
J gene: TRBJ2-5
CDR3 protein: CASSPLNEQETQYF

V gene: TRBV3-1
J gene: TRBJ2-7
CDR3 protein: CASSPGTGGTYEQYF

V gene: TRBV2
J gene: TRBJ2-5
CDR3 protein: CASRTDSETQYF

V gene: TRBV24-1
J gene: TRBJ2-1
CDR3 protein: CATSVAGVGEQFF

V gene: TRBV3-1
J gene: TRBJ2-1
CDR3 protein: CASSQGTVRNEQFF

V gene: TRBV5-1
J gene: TRBJ2-5
CDR3 protein: CASSTGQTVETQYF

V gene: TRBV5-1
J gene: TRBJ2-3
CDR3 protein: CASSLGGGGGTDTQYF

V gene: TRBV20-1
J gene: TRBJ2-7
CDR3 protein: CSGFVAGVYEQYF

V gene: TRBV12-3/TRBV12-4
J gene: TRBJ2-4
CDR3 protein: CASMGSNIQYF

V gene: TRBV10-1
J gene: TRBJ2-3
CDR3 protein: CASSALRTDTQYF

V gene: TRBV25-1
J gene: TRBJ2-1
CDR3 protein: CASIGTGLNEQFF

V gene: TRBV12-3/TRBV12-4
J gene: TRBJ2-1
CDR3 protein: CASSFLLGGTGEGNEQFF

V gene: TRBV29-1
J gene: TRBJ2-3
CDR3 protein: CSVEDQSGDTQYF

V gene: TRBV20-1
J gene: TRBJ1-2
CDR3 protein: CSASQGAYGYTF

V gene: TRBV4-1
J gene: TRBJ1-5
CDR3 protein: CASSPLLTGRRNQPQHF

V gene: TRBV28
J gene: TRBJ1-5
CDR3 protein: CASSSPTGGSSNQPQHF

V gene: TRBV12-3/TRBV12-4
J gene: TRBJ1-6
CDR3 protein: CASSSPGQLIAPLHF

V gene: TRBV29-1
J gene: TRBJ1-1
CDR3 protein: CSVSSLMNTEAFF

V gene: TRBV20-1
J gene: TRBJ2-1
CDR3 protein: CSATPTRYYNEQFF

V gene: TRBV10-2
J gene: TRBJ2-1
CDR3 protein: CASSWTSGSYNEQFF

V gene: TRBV14
J gene: TRBJ2-2
CDR3 protein: CASSQDPIGELFF

V gene: TRBV10-3
J gene: TRBJ2-1
CDR3 protein: CAIRKGQGDYNEQFF

V gene: TRBV24-1
J gene: TRBJ1-2
CDR3 protein: CATSDDRASGYTF

V gene: TRBV5-1
J gene: TRBJ2-3
CDR3 protein: CASSSTTTSGDTQYF

V gene: TRBV5-1
J gene: TRBJ2-2
CDR3 protein: CASSLGLTSGTNAGELFF